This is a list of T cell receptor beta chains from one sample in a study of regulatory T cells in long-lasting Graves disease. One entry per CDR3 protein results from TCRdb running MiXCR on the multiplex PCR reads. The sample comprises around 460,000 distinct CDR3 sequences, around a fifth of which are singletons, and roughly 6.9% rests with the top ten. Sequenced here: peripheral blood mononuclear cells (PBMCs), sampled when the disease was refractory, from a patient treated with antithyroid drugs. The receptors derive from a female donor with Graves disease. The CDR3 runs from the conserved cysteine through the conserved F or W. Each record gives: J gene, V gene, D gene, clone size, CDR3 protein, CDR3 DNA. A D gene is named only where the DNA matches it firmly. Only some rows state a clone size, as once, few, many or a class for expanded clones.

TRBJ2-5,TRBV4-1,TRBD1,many,CASSQNRGQETQYF,TGCGCCAGCAGCCAAAACAGGGGGCAAGAGACCCAGTACTTC
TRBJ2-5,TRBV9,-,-,CASSPNGNHQETQYF,TGTGCCAGCAGCCCCAACGGGAACCACCAAGAGACCCAGTACTTC
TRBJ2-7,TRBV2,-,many,CASRPSSSYEQYF,TGTGCCAGCAGGCCTTCCAGCTCCTACGAGCAGTACTTC
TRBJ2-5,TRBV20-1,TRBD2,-,CSALAGGQETQYF,TGCAGTGCCCTAGCGGGGGGGCAAGAGACCCAGTACTTC
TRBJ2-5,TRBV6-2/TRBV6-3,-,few,CASSYSKGAEGETQYF,TGTGCCAGCAGTTACTCGAAGGGGGCGGAGGGTGAGACCCAGTACTTC
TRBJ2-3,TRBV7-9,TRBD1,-,CASSSAGGTQYF,TGTGCCAGCAGCTCCGCAGGGGGTACGCAGTATTTT
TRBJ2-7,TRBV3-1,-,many,CASSHGAERVYF,TGTGCCAGCAGCCATGGGGCAGAACGGGTGTACTTC
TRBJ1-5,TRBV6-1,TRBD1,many,CASRTSLTGTFMPQHF,TGTGCCAGCAGGACCTCACTGACAGGGACGTTTATGCCCCAGCATTTT
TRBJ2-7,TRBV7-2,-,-,CASTDRTAAYEQHF,TGTGCCAGTACCGACCGGACAGCTGCCTACGAGCAGCACTTC
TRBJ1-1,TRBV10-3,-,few,CATASTTDTEAFF,TGTGCCACCGCGAGTACGACCGACACTGAAGCTTTCTTT
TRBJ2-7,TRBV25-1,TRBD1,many,CASSGGQGRYEQYF,TGTGCCAGCAGTGGCGGACAGGGGCGTTACGAGCAGTACTTC
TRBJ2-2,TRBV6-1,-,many,CASRATGELFF,TGTGCCAGCAGAGCCACCGGGGAGCTGTTTTTT
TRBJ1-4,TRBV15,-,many,CATSRADGSDEKLFF,TGTGCCACCAGCAGAGCTGACGGGTCGGATGAAAAACTGTTTTTT
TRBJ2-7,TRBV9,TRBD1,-,CASSSGPGTASSYEQYF,TGTGCCAGCAGCTCCGGCCCTGGGACAGCTAGCTCCTACGAGCAGTACTTC
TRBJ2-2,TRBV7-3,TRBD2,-,CASSPKPPSGKGGELFF,TGTGCCAGCAGCCCAAAGCCCCCTAGCGGGAAGGGTGGGGAGCTGTTTTTT